The clone carrying this T cell receptor (beta chain) was detected only a few times. As yet, its antigen is unknown. This specimen comes from a study of beta chain features in type 1 diabetes. The study, taken as a whole, reports: Moderate yet significant TCRB CDR3 shortening was seen in Type 1 diabetes patients in all four CD4+ subsets. Researchers caution that PCR might favor shorter templates, equally among patients and controls. Junctions at VDJ sites from type 1 diabetes patients had fewer insertions and more deletions.

The CDR3 totals 15 residues. Germline CDR1 SGHTA, CDR2 FQGNSA. V was clipped by 2 bases and J by 4 bases; unmatched bases: 4. Reverse transcribing all isolated RNA meant expressed TCRB transcripts were sequenced. Sequencing used immunoSEQ multiplex PCR; TCRdb keeps in-frame clones, though not all of them. The sample contains a few hundred thousand clones, roughly 9.8% of which appear only once. This receptor was obtained from a man aged 30-40 years with type 1 diabetes. The sequencing input was central memory CD4+ T cells from blood. This rearrangement joins TRBV7-2 to TRBJ1-5; TRBD1 matches 8 bases. The CDR3 spells CASSLRTGNNQPQHF. The CDR3 DNA reads as TGTGCCAGCAGCTTAAGGACAGGGAATAATCAGCCCCAGCATTTT.